A selection of T cell receptor beta chains follows, all from one sample in a study of blood T cells in healthy people across ages. One entry per CDR3 protein results from TCRdb running MiXCR on the 5' RACE reads. Here the sample spans about 1.6 million distinct CDR3 sequences, 34% being singletons. The specimen was blood. All receptors come from a woman in her twenties or thirties in good health. CDR3s include the opening cysteine and the closing phenylalanine or tryptophan. D genes are given only for firm matches. Only some rows state a clone size, as once, few, many or a class for expanded clones.

>TRBJ1-1|.|TRBV3-1|.
CASKRTANTEAFF
TGTGCCAGCAAACGGACGGCAAACACTGAAGCTTTCTTT
>TRBJ2-1|few|TRBV24-1|TRBD1
CATSDRRTGDNEQFF
TGTGCCACCAGTGATAGGAGGACAGGGGACAATGAGCAGTTCTTC
>TRBJ1-5|.|TRBV15|.
CATSTVRGNQPQHF
TGTGCCACCAGCACGGTCCGGGGCAATCAGCCCCAGCATTTT
>TRBJ1-1|.|TRBV29-1|.
CSGSSERAFF
TGCAGCGGATCATCGGAGCGGGCTTTCTTT
>TRBJ2-3|.|TRBV3-1|TRBD2
CASSQWTSTTDTQYF
TGTGCCAGCAGCCAATGGACTAGCACCACAGATACGCAGTATTTT
>TRBJ2-3|many|TRBV7-6|.
CASSRGNTDTQYF
TGTGCCAGCAGTCGGGGCAACACAGATACGCAGTATTTT
>TRBJ1-1|.|TRBV7-2|.
CASSPSLNTVNTEAFF
TGTGCCAGCAGCCCTAGCCTCAACACTGTGAACACTGAAGCTTTCTTT
>TRBJ2-3|few|TRBV4-1|.
CASSQAVQGTDTQYF
TGCGCCAGCAGCCAAGCGGTACAGGGCACAGATACGCAGTATTTT
>TRBJ2-2|.|TRBV30|TRBD1
CAWDGQGAGELFF
TGTGCCTGGGACGGACAGGGAGCCGGGGAGCTGTTTTTT
>TRBJ1-2|.|TRBV6-2/TRBV6-3|.
CASSHRGIYGYTF
TGTGCCAGCAGCCACCGGGGGATCTATGGCTACACCTTC
>TRBJ2-7|few|TRBV25-1|TRBD2
CASSGTSGRARYEQYF
TGTGCCAGCAGTGGAACTAGCGGGAGGGCTCGCTACGAGCAGTACTTC
>TRBJ1-2|.|TRBV30|.
CAWSVRGAEGYTF
TGTGCCTGGAGTGTACGGGGGGCTGAAGGCTACACCTTC
>TRBJ2-7|.|TRBV4-1|TRBD2
CASSQDGGEGSYEQYF
TGCGCCAGCAGCCAAGATGGGGGGGAGGGGTCCTACGAGCAGTACTTC
>TRBJ2-5|many|TRBV9|TRBD2
CASSGGTRGETQYF
TGTGCCAGCAGCGGCGGGACTAGGGGAGAGACCCAGTACTTC
>TRBJ1-2|few|TRBV9|TRBD1
CASSTRGTGLYGYTF
TGTGCCAGCAGCACCCGCGGGACAGGGCTCTATGGCTACACCTTC
>TRBJ2-1|.|TRBV10-3|TRBD2
CATRLAGGPYNEQFF
TGTGCCACCAGACTAGCGGGGGGCCCCTACAATGAGCAGTTCTTC
>TRBJ2-5|.|TRBV28|TRBD1
CASSFPGGLTQETQYF
TGTGCCAGCAGTTTCCCAGGGGGCTTAACGCAAGAGACCCAGTACTTC
>TRBJ1-1|.|TRBV20-1|TRBD1
CSQTGDRGVEAFF
TGCAGTCAGACGGGCGACAGGGGTGTTGAAGCTTTCTTT
>TRBJ2-3|few|TRBV28|.
CASSFMGFTDTQYF
TGTGCCAGCAGTTTCATGGGGTTCACAGATACGCAGTATTTT
>TRBJ2-1|few|TRBV4-2|TRBD1
CASSLPGGDRRYNEQFF
TGTGCCAGCAGCCTCCCAGGGGGAGACAGGAGGTACAATGAGCAGTTCTTC
>TRBJ1-2|.|TRBV5-1|TRBD1
CASSLYRQGANYGYTF
TGCGCCAGCAGCTTGTATCGTCAGGGGGCTAACTATGGCTACACCTTC
>TRBJ1-1|few|TRBV29-1|TRBD1
CSVDRVGKNTEAFF
TGCAGCGTCGACAGGGTAGGGAAGAACACTGAAGCTTTCTTT
>TRBJ2-1|.|TRBV5-1|.
CANSLFREGEQFF
TGCGCCAACAGCTTGTTCAGGGAAGGTGAGCAGTTCTTC
>TRBJ2-1|.|TRBV28|.
CASSFGPRLHNEQFF
TGTGCCAGCAGTTTCGGCCCTCGCCTACACAATGAGCAGTTCTTC
>TRBJ2-2|.|TRBV5-8|TRBD1
CASSSLPGTGKVIGELCF
TGTGCCAGCAGCTCCTTGCCCGGGACAGGGAAGGTTATAGGGGAGCTGTGTTTT
>TRBJ2-5|.|TRBV27|.
CASSFVAEGVTERYF
TGTGCCAGCAGTTTTGTAGCGGAAGGGGTAACCGAGCGGTACTTC
>TRBJ2-1|few|TRBV10-2|.
CASSEPVWGGGNEQFF
TGCGCCAGCAGTGAGCCGGTATGGGGAGGTGGGAATGAGCAGTTCTTC
>TRBJ2-5|many|TRBV5-6|.
CASSSHWTQYRETQYF
TGTGCCAGCAGCTCCCACTGGACTCAATATAGGGAGACCCAGTACTTC
>TRBJ2-7|.|TRBV3-1|TRBD1
CAGSQLPGGSYEQYF
TGTGCCGGCAGCCAATTACCAGGGGGCTCCTACGAGCAGTACTTC
>TRBJ2-2|.|TRBV6-4|.
CAGSDQTGAGELFF
TGTGCCGGCAGTGATCAGACAGGTGCCGGGGAGCTGTTTTTT
>TRBJ2-5|few|TRBV20-1|.
CSALASGPLREQYF
TGCAGTGCTCTGGCGAGCGGTCCTTTGAGGGAGCAGTACTTC
>TRBJ2-1|few|TRBV4-1|.
CASSPPWSGGANNEQFF
TGCGCCAGCAGCCCCCCATGGAGTGGGGGGGCCAACAATGAGCAGTTCTTC
>TRBJ2-7|.|TRBV19|.
CASSTKPRQVPYEQYF
TGTGCCAGTAGTACTAAACCAAGACAGGTACCCTACGAGCAGTACTTC
>TRBJ2-3|.|TRBV10-3|TRBD1
CAAGGDRGKDTQYF
TGTGCCGCAGGGGGGGACAGGGGTAAAGATACGCAGTATTTT
>TRBJ1-5|.|TRBV2|.
CASSETEVSQPQHF
TGTGCCAGCAGTGAAACCGAGGTTAGTCAGCCCCAGCATTTT
>TRBJ2-7|many|TRBV5-1|TRBD2
CASSLDVREASYEQYF
TGCGCCAGCAGCTTGGATGTACGGGAGGCCTCCTACGAGCAGTACTTC
>TRBJ1-4|.|TRBV29-1|.
CSVGDYPKLFF
TGCAGCGTAGGGGACTACCCAAAACTGTTTTTT
>TRBJ1-2|few|TRBV4-1|TRBD1
CASSQEGTGDYGYTF
TGCGCCAGCAGCCAAGAAGGGACAGGGGACTATGGCTACACCTTC
>TRBJ2-1|.|TRBV4-1|.
CASSQASPGPNEQFF
TGCGCCAGCAGCCAAGCCTCCCCCGGGCCCAATGAGCAGTTCTTC
>TRBJ1-2|.|TRBV10-3|.
CAILPKTEASPYGYTF
TGTGCCATCTTGCCTAAAACTGAGGCTAGTCCCTATGGCTACACCTTC
>TRBJ1-5|few|TRBV4-1|.
CASSPTGLRNQPQHF
TGCGCCAGCAGCCCGACAGGACTTAGGAATCAGCCCCAGCATTTT
>TRBJ2-5|.|TRBV20-1|TRBD2
CSAISPRLAGDERYF
TGCAGTGCTATCTCCCCCCGACTAGCGGGAGATGAGCGGTACTTC
>TRBJ1-4|many|TRBV12-3/TRBV12-4|TRBD1
CASRTGTGNEKLFF
TGTGCCAGCAGGACCGGGACAGGGAATGAAAAACTGTTTTTT
>TRBJ2-7|few|TRBV3-1|TRBD1
CASSPNLGTGSEQYF
TGTGCCAGCAGCCCGAACTTGGGGACAGGGAGCGAGCAGTACTTC
>TRBJ2-3|many|TRBV4-2|.
CASSQDPGRYTDTQYF
TGTGCCAGCAGCCAAGATCCGGGACGGTACACAGATACGCAGTATTTT
>TRBJ2-3|once|TRBV5-1|.
CASSPGALGGDTQYF
TGCGCCAGCAGCCCCGGGGCCCTCGGAGGAGATACGCAGTATTTT
>TRBJ2-5|few|TRBV2|.
CASTETSQETQYF
TGTGCCAGTACCGAGACCTCTCAAGAGACCCAGTACTTC
>TRBJ2-5|.|TRBV27|TRBD2
CASRGLAGVVETQYF
TGTGCCAGCAGGGGACTAGCGGGAGTCGTAGAGACCCAGTACTTC
>TRBJ1-2|few|TRBV12-3/TRBV12-4|.
CASSFGINYGYTF
TGTGCCAGCAGTTTCGGGATCAACTATGGCTACACCTTC
>TRBJ2-7|many|TRBV7-9|.
CASSPSGQNYEQYF
TGTGCCAGCAGCCCCTCGGGACAAAACTACGAGCAGTACTTC
>TRBJ1-2|.|TRBV20-1|.
CSASLDSYGYTF
TGCAGTGCTAGTCTGGACAGCTATGGCTACACCTTC
>TRBJ2-7|.|TRBV20-1|.
CSARDRVTVLSSYEQYF
TGCAGTGCTAGAGATCGCGTGACAGTGTTGAGCTCCTACGAGCAGTACTTC
>TRBJ2-5|.|TRBV20-1|.
CSARLVTQYF
TGCAGTGCTAGACTAGTGACCCAGTACTTC
>TRBJ2-1|.|TRBV6-4|TRBD2
CASSPSGGAANEQFF
TGTGCCAGCAGTCCTAGCGGGGGGGCGGCGAATGAGCAGTTCTTC
>TRBJ2-6|few|TRBV7-6|.
CASSLDRSLAHSGANVLTF
TGTGCCAGCAGCTTAGACAGGTCCCTCGCGCACTCTGGGGCCAACGTCCTGACTTTC